Listed here are 14 T cell receptor beta chains from one sample, sequenced in a study of radiotherapy plus CTLA-4 blockade in lung cancer. Some clones are missing from TCRdb's copy, which holds only in-frame ones; the method was immunoSEQ multiplex PCR. Here the sample spans roughly 130,000 clones, just under 90% being singletons. The sequencing used peripheral blood, collected from a patient treated with radiotherapy plus ipilimumab. These receptors all come from a human donor with non-small cell lung cancer that progressed on radiotherapy plus ipilimumab.

CDR3 nucleotides: TGCGCCAGCAGCCAACAGGACAGGGGGCATGGCTACACCTTC. Translation gives CASSQQDRGHGYTF. The chain combines TRBV4-3 with TRBJ1-2; 11 bases align to TRBD1. This CDR3 spans 14 amino acids. The V gene's germline CDR1 is LGHNA and CDR2 YSLEER. The junction had 2 bases not matched to a gene; V was cut back by 2 bases and J by 6 bases.

The V call is TRBV29-1, the J call TRBJ2-3; no clear D gene. With 4 bases removed from V and 0 bases from J, the gap between germline ends came to 5 bases. Germline V lookup: CDR1 SQVTM, CDR2 ANQGSEA. The CDR3 has 12 amino acids. In DNA form, the CDR3 reads TGCAGCGTTGGGGTTAGCACAGATACGCAGTATTTT. Protein sequence: CSVGVSTDTQYF.

This sequence joins TRBV6-1 and TRBJ2-5, with no clear D. Germline V CDR1 and CDR2: MNHNS, SASEGT. This CDR3 is 13 amino acids long. Trimming left V 2 bases short and J 3 bases short, with 7 bases between. The CDR3 loop reads CASSEPREETQYF. The CDR3 DNA reads TGTGCCAGCAGTGAACCTAGAGAAGAGACCCAGTACTTC.

The chain recombines TRBV10-2 with TRBJ1-5; D uncertain. V lost 4 bases to trimming and J lost 1 base, with 8 bases between them. Germline CDR1 WSHSY, CDR2 SAAADI. This CDR3 is 14 amino acids long. DNA for the CDR3: TGCGCCAGCAGTGGGCCACAGAGCAATCAGCCCCAGCATTTT. Translated, it gives CASSGPQSNQPQHF.

The rearrangement joins TRBV7-8 to TRBJ1-5, with D unresolved. V lost 6 bases to trimming and J lost 7 bases, with 13 bases between them. Germline V CDR1 and CDR2: SGHVS, FQNEAQ. CDR3 size: 13 residues. CDR3 nucleotides: TGTGCCAGCAGTCTAGCCGGGAGCCAGCCCCAGCATTTT. It specifies CASSLAGSQPQHF.

This clone was seen just once. The V gene is TRBV27, the J gene TRBJ2-7, with D tentatively TRBD1 or TRBD2 (6 bases each). Trimming pared 8 bases from V and 4 bases from J, leaving 15 bases between. Germline lookup yields CDR1 MNHEY and CDR2 SMNVEV (reference sequence). The CDR3 has 13 amino acids. CDR3: CASGRGADYEQYF. The CDR3 region has the DNA TGTGCCAGCGGTAGGGGGGCGGATTACGAGCAGTACTTC.

The gene calls are TRBV13 and TRBJ2-1, with D unclear. CDR1 and CDR2 (germline): PRHDT, FYEKMQ (reference sequence). With 3 bases removed from V and 11 bases from J, the gap between germline ends came to 11 bases. This CDR3 region has 12 residues. In nucleotides, the CDR3 is TGTGCCAGCAGCTTCCGAAGGGCCCAGCAGTTCTTC. Its translation is CASSFRRAQQFF.

The V call is TRBV6-5, the J call TRBJ2-4, with D perhaps being TRBD1 or TRBD2 (6 bases each). The V gene lost 7 bases and the J gene lost 0 bases, with 13 bases spanning the gap. The germline V gene encodes CDR1 MNHEY and CDR2 SVGAGI. This CDR3 spans 15 amino acids. The CDR3 spells CASMDRLVAKNIQYF. The CDR3, as DNA: TGTGCCAGCATGGACAGACTAGTAGCCAAAAACATTCAGTACTTC.

The chain recombines TRBV6-6 with TRBJ1-2; no reliable D call. The germline gives CDR1 MNHNY, CDR2 SVGAGI (reference sequence). Trimming pared 4 bases from V and 4 bases from J, leaving 13 bases between. The CDR3 has 14 amino acids. Here the CDR3 reads CASSSPEKGYGYTF. For the CDR3, the DNA is TGTGCCAGCAGTTCCCCGGAGAAGGGCTATGGCTACACCTTC.

The J gene is TRBJ2-3, the V gene TRBV15; 12 bases align to TRBD2. In germline, CDR1 is LNHNV, CDR2 YYDKDF (reference sequence). The junction had 11 bases not matched to a gene; V was cut back by 3 bases and J by 4 bases. CDR3 length equals 18 residues. CDR3: CATSSLGTSGYGSDTQYF. CDR3 nucleotide sequence: TGTGCCACCAGCAGCCTCGGGACTAGCGGGTACGGCTCAGATACGCAGTATTTT.

On this clone: Since the CDR3 does not end with the conserved phenylalanine or tryptophan, this likely comes from a read error. It is unclear where the CDR3 begins or ends on the DNA, so no DNA is shown, and the CDR3 is as TCRdb lists it. The chain uses TRBV29-1 and TRBJ1-1; the DNA was not compared with TRBD1, the D call given in the table. The CDR3 is made up of 13 amino acids, end residues included. Germline CDR1 reads SQVTM; CDR2 reads ANQGSEA. The CDR3 loop is CSVVSGTAFTFSV.

J is TRBJ1-2 and V is TRBV5-1; 9 nucleotides align to TRBD1. CDR3 length: 14 residues. V was clipped by 4 bases and J by 5 bases; unmatched bases: 6. The V gene's germline CDR1 is SGHRS and CDR2 YFSETQ. In nucleotides, the CDR3 is TGCGCCAGCAGCCTGGACAGGGGCGCATATGGCTACACCTTC. Translation gives CASSLDRGAYGYTF.

The chain is built from TRBV6-5 and TRBJ2-3, with a possible D match to TRBD2 (5 bases). Deletions cut 6 bases from V and 6 bases from J, with 19 bases between. This CDR3 has 15 amino acids. Per germline, CDR1 MNHEY and CDR2 SVGAGI. This CDR3 reads CASRPTRKEGDTQYF. CDR3 in DNA: TGTGCCAGCAGACCTACCCGCAAAGAGGGTGATACGCAGTATTTT.

This chain joins TRBV27 and TRBJ2-5; D is undetermined. Trimming removed 6 bases at V and 2 bases at J, with 16 bases between. This CDR3 is 15 amino acids long. In germline, CDR1 is MNHEY, CDR2 SMNVEV (reference sequence). DNA for the CDR3: TGTGCCAGCAGCTGGGCGGCTAGACAACAAGAGACCCAGTACTTC. This sequence encodes CASSWAARQQETQYF.